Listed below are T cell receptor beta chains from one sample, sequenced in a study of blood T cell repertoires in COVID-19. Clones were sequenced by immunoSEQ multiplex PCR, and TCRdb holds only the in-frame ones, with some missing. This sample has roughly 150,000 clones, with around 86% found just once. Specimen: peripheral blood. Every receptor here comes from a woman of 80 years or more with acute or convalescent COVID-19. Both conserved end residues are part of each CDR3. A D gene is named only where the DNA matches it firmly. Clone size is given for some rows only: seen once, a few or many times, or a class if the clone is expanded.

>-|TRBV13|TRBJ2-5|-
CASSLTGLKETQYF
TGTGCCAGCAGCCTAACAGGATTAAAAGAGACCCAGTACTTC
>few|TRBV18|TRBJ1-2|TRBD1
CASSPRGQGRGYTF
TGTGCCAGCTCACCACGTGGACAGGGACGTGGCTACACCTTC
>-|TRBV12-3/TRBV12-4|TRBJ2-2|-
CASSFQVAGELFF
TGTGCCAGCAGTTTCCAGGTTGCCGGGGAGCTGTTTTTT
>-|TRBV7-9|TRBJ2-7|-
CASSFQKIEQYF
TGTGCCAGCAGCTTTCAGAAGATCGAGCAGTACTTC
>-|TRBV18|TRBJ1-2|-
CASSPRTDNYGYTF
TGTGCCAGCTCACCCCGGACAGATAACTATGGCTACACCTTC
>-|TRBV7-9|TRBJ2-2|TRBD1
CASSSRDRVYTGELFF
TGTGCCAGCAGCTCGCGGGACAGGGTCTACACCGGGGAGCTGTTTTTT
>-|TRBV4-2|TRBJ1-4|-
CASSQPGDRTNEKLFF
TGTGCCAGCAGCCAGCCAGGGGACCGGACTAATGAAAAACTGTTTTTT
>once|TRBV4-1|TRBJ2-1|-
CASGTGVNNEQFF
TGCGCCTCCGGAACGGGGGTTAACAATGAGCAGTTCTTC
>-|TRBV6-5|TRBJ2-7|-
CASSYSGRNYEQYF
TGTGCCAGCAGTTACTCGGGCCGAAACTACGAGCAGTACTTC
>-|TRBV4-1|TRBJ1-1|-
CASSQEVLLRNTEAFF
TGCGCCAGCAGCCAAGAGGTACTCTTGAGGAACACTGAAGCTTTCTTT
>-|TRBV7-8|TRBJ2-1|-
CASSLGSIAYNEQFF
TGTGCCAGCAGCCTTGGTTCTATCGCCTACAATGAGCAGTTCTTC
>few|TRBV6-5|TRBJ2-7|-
CASRPPRQSRYEQYF
TGTGCCAGCAGACCCCCCCGACAGTCCCGCTACGAGCAGTACTTC
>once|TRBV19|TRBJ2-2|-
CASTTGGDTGELFF
TGTGCCAGTACCACAGGGGGGGACACCGGGGAGCTGTTTTTT
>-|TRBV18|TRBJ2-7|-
CASSPVYSYEQYF
TGTGCCAGCTCACCAGTGTACTCCTACGAGCAGTACTTC
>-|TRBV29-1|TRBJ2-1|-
CSVPLYNEQFF
TGCAGCGTTCCGCTATACAATGAGCAGTTCTTC
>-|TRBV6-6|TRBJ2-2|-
CASSYDTYTGELFF
TGTGCCAGCAGTTACGACACCTACACCGGGGAGCTGTTTTTT
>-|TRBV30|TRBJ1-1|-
CAWSVLTEAFF
TGTGCCTGGAGTGTACTCACTGAAGCTTTCTTT
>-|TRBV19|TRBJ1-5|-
CASTRNPGQINQPQHF
TGTGCCAGTACTCGGAACCCGGGACAAATAAATCAGCCCCAGCATTTT
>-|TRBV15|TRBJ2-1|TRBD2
CATSRDLAGRNEQFF
TGTGCCACCAGCAGAGATCTAGCGGGACGCAATGAGCAGTTCTTC
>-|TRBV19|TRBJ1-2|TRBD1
CASSPTSGTGLIYGYTF
TGTGCCAGTAGTCCAACCTCCGGGACAGGGCTGATCTATGGCTACACCTTC
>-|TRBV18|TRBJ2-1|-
CASSPPSGPMDEQFF
TGTGCCAGCTCACCACCCTCAGGCCCCATGGATGAGCAGTTCTTC
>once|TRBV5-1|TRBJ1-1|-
CASSTQGGGGTEAFF
TGCGCCAGCAGCACCCAGGGAGGCGGGGGCACTGAAGCTTTCTTT
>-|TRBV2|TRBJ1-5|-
CASSEGAAQHF
TGTGCCAGCAGTGAAGGAGCGGCCCAGCATTTT
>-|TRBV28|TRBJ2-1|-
CASSLSSYNEQFF
TGTGCCAGCAGTCTCAGCTCCTACAATGAGCAGTTCTTC
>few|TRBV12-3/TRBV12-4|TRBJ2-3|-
CASSLVASNLQYF
TGTGCCAGCAGTTTAGTTGCGTCGAACCTGCAGTATTTT
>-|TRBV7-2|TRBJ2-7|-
CASSSSWRQYF
TGTGCCAGCAGTTCGTCTTGGAGACAGTACTTC
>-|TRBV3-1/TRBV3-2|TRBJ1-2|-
CASSHWGGVRDGYTF
TGTGCCAGCAGCCATTGGGGGGGTGTACGAGATGGCTACACCTTC
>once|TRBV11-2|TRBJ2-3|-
CASAQGFSRDYTDTQYF
TGTGCCAGCGCACAGGGATTTTCCCGGGACTACACAGATACGCAGTATTTT
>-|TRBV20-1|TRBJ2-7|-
CSARSVYEQYF
TGCAGTGCTAGAAGCGTCTACGAGCAGTACTTC
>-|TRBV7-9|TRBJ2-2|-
CASSRQIDTGELFF
TGTGCCAGCAGCCGACAGATCGACACCGGGGAGCTGTTTTTT
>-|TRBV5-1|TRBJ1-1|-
CASSLGSVNTEAFF
TGCGCCAGCAGCTTGGGTTCAGTGAACACTGAAGCTTTCTTT
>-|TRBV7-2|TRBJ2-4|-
CASSLVFGFNIQYF
TGTGCCAGCAGCTTAGTTTTCGGGTTTAACATTCAGTACTTC
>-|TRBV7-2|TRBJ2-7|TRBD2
CASSKASGRAHEQYF
TGTGCCAGCAGCAAAGCTAGCGGGAGGGCCCACGAGCAGTACTTC
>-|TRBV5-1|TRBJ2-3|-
CASSSKGDTQYF
TGCGCCAGCAGCTCAAAGGGGGATACGCAGTATTTT
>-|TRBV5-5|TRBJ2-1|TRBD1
CASSIGTVYNEQFF
TGTGCCAGCAGCATAGGGACAGTCTACAATGAGCAGTTCTTC
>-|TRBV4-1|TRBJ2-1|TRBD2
CASSASGGDYNEQFF
TGCGCCAGCAGCGCAAGCGGGGGGGACTACAATGAGCAGTTCTTC
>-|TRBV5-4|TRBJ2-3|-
CASSFRSGGTQYF
TGTGCCAGCAGCTTCCGCAGTGGGGGGACGCAGTATTTT
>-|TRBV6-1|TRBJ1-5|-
CASSEGLIGQPQHF
TGTGCCAGCAGTGAAGGACTAATAGGTCAGCCCCAGCATTTT
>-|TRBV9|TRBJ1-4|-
CASSGGTLNEKLFF
TGTGCCAGCAGCGGCGGGACCCTTAATGAAAAACTGTTTTTT
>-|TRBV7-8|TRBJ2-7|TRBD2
CASSLARASGAEQYF
TGTGCCAGCAGCTTAGCGAGGGCTAGCGGGGCCGAGCAGTACTTC
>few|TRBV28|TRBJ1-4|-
CASRPTGDLNEKLFF
TGTGCCAGCAGACCGACGGGAGACCTCAATGAAAAACTGTTTTTT
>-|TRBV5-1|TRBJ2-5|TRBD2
CASSFVTSGIQETQYF
TGCGCCAGCAGCTTCGTGACTAGCGGGATACAAGAGACCCAGTACTTC
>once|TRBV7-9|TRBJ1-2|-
CASSLAGDTSHGYTF
TGTGCCAGCAGCTTAGCGGGGGACACCAGTCATGGCTACACCTTC
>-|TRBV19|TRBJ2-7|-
CASSPRRGSLEF
TGTGCCAGTAGTCCCCGGAGAGGTTCTCTGGAGTTC